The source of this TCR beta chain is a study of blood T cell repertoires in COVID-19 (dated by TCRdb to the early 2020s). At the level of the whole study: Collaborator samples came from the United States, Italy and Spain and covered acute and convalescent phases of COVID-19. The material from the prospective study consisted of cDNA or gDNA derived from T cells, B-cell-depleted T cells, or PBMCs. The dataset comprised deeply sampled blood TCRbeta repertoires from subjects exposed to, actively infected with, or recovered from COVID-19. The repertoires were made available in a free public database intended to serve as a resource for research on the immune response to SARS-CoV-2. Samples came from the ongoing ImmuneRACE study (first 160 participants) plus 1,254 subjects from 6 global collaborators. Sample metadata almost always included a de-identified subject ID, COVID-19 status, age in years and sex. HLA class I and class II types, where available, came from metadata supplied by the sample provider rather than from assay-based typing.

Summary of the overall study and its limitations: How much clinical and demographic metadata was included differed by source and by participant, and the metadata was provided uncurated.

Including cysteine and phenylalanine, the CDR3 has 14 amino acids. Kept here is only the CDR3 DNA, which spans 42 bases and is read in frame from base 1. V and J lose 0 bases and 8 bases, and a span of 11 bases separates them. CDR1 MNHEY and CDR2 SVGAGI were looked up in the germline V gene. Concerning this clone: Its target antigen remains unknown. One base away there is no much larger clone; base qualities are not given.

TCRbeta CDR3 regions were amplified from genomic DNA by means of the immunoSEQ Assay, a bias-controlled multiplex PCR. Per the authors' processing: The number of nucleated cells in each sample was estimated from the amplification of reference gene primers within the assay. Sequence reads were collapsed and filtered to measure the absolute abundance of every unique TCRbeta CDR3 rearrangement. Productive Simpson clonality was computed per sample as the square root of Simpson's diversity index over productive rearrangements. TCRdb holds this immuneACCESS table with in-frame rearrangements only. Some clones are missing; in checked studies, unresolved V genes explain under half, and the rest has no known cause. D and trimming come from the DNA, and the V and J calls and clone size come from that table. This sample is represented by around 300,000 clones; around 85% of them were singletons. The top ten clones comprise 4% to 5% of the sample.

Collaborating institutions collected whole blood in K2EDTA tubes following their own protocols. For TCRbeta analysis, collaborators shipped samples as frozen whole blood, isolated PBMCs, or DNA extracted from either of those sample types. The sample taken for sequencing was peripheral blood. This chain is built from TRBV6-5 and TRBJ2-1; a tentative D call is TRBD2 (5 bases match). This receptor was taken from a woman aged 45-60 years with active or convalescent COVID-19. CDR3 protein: CASSYSMLADEQFF. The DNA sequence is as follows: TGTGCCAGCAGTTACTCGATGCTAGCCGATGAGCAGTTCTTC.